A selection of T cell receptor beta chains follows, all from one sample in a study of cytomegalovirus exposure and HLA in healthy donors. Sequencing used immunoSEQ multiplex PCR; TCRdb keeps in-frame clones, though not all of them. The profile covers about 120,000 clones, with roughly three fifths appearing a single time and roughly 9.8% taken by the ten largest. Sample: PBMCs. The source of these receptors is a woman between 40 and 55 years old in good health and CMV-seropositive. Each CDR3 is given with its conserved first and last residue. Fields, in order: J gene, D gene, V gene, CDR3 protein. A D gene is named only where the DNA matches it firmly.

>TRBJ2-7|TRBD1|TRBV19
CASSGQGAAYEQYF
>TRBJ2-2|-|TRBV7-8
CASSFFGGASGELFF
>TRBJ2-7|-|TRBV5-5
CASSLAFGQAYYEQYF
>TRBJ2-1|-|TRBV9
CASSGSSNEQFF
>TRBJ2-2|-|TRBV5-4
CASRPRVNTGELFF
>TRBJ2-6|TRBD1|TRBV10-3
CAISTPGQGYISGANVLTF
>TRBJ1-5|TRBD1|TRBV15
CATSGGLVNQPQHF
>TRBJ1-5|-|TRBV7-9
CASSLSMGADQPQHF
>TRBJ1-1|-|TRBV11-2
CASSIQTASGTEAFF
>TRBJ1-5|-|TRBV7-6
CSSSLGPGPNQPQHF
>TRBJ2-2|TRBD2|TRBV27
CASSLFPSGRVLTGELFF
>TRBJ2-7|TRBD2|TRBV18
CASSPGFASGSIRSYEQYF
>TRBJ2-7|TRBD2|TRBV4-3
CASSQGFREGLAGGASYEQYF
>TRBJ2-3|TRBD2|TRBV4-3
CASSQERGLAGGSSDTQYF
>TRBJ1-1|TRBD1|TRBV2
CASSDWDRADTEAFF
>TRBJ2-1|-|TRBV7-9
CASSLLAGPYNEQFF
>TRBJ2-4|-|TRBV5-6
CASRIRAGFAKNIQYF
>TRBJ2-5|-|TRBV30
CAWRATRRRRGTQYF
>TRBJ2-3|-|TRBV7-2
CASSLGRRGSSTDTQYF
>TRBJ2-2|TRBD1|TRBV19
CASRSDRGYSTGELFF
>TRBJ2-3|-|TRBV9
CASSVVFTDTQYF